The present T cell receptor beta chain was sequenced within a study of T-cell reconstitution after alpha-beta-depleted transplantation in children. Unique molecular identifiers were built into the TCRbeta library. TCRdb fed the PCR reads into MiXCR, producing one record per CDR3 protein. The data hold over 100,000 distinct CDR3 sequences, with about 5.6% observed a single time. With regard to this clonotype: Its antigen is as yet unknown.

Study findings and constraints: T-cell counts and diversity at one year post-transplant came mainly from newly produced T cells.

The CDR3 extends over 14 amino acids. Germline CDR1 and CDR2: DFQATT and SNEGSKA (reference sequence). V was trimmed by 6 bases and J by 3 bases, leaving 18 bases between them. The rearrangement joins TRBV20-1 to TRBJ2-7; D remains ambiguous. The input for sequencing was PBMCs, mostly from graft donor cells, taken 60 days after TCRalphabeta/CD19-depleted stem cell transplant. The source is a female patient aged 2-9 years who had a stem cell transplant for Fanconi anemia, so the T cells may come from the graft donor. In DNA form, the CDR3 reads TGCAGTGCGCCCGGGCCATACCTAGTCTACGAGCAGTACTTC. This encodes CSAPGPYLVYEQYF.